One and the same sample provided the 14 T cell receptor beta chains below, sequenced in a study of blood T cell repertoires in COVID-19. Clones were sequenced by immunoSEQ multiplex PCR, and TCRdb holds only the in-frame ones, with some missing. The sample holds roughly 370,000 clones; around nine tenths are singletons and the top ten take approximately 10%. Sequencing input: PBMCs or T cells enriched from blood (not recorded which). These TCRs come from a woman in her 50s who had recovered from COVID-19.

The chain couples TRBV19 to TRBJ1-5, with D perhaps TRBD1 (5 bases). The ends were cut back, 6 bases at V and 7 bases at J, with 19 bases in the middle. The CDR3 covers 15 residues. The germline V gene encodes CDR1 LNHDA and CDR2 SQIVND (reference sequence). The DNA for the CDR3 is TGTGCCAGTAGGCAAAGGGGAGGGGAGGGACAGCCCCAGCATTTT. This sequence encodes CASRQRGGEGQPQHF.

The J gene is TRBJ1-5, the V gene TRBV24-1; 8 bases fit TRBD1. The germline CDR1 and CDR2 sequences are KGHDR and SFDVKD. The J segment lost 6 bases and the V segment lost 3 bases, leaving 3 bases of the junction unmatched. CDR3 length: 14 residues. The CDR3 reads CATSDRQGSQPQHF. CDR3 DNA: TGTGCCACCAGTGATCGACAGGGGTCTCAGCCCCAGCATTTT.

The genes are TRBV14 and TRBJ1-3; no clear D. Per the germline V gene, CDR1 is SGHDN and CDR2 is FVKESK. V was trimmed by 1 base and J by 2 bases, leaving 3 bases between them. The CDR3 is made up of 13 amino acids. The CDR3 bases are TGTGCCAGCAGCCAAGGCGCTGGAAACACCATATATTTT. Protein sequence: CASSQGAGNTIYF.

This clone was seen a few times. The chain has TRBV19 and TRBJ2-1; tentatively, D is TRBD2 (6 bases). The CDR3 is made up of 17 amino acids. Deletions cut 0 bases from V and 4 bases from J, with 16 bases between. CDR1 and CDR2 (germline): LNHDA, SQIVND (reference sequence). The CDR3 sequence: CASSIDRTGEAYNEQFF. The CDR3 DNA reads TGTGCCAGTAGTATAGATCGGACGGGGGAGGCTTACAATGAGCAGTTCTTC. Supplemented by reference TRBV19 and TRBJ2-1, the full variable domain reads DGGITQSPKYLFRKEGQNVTLSCEQNLNHDAMYWYRQDPGQGLRLIYYSQIVNDFQKGDIAEGYSVSREKKESFPLTVTSAQKNPTAFYLCASSIDRTGEAYNEQFFGPGTRLTVL.

The chain combines TRBV6-5 with TRBJ1-2, with 7 bases aligning to TRBD1. The CDR3 length is 13 residues. Trimming at V came to 4 bases and at J to 8 bases, leaving 7 bases not matched to a gene. CDR1 is MNHEY, CDR2 SVGAGI, per germline. For the CDR3, the DNA is TGTGCCAGCAGTTTCGACAGGGTTTTGGGCTACACCTTC. Protein sequence: CASSFDRVLGYTF.

This chain connects TRBV28 to TRBJ2-3; D unclear. This CDR3 is 15 amino acids long. Germline-derived CDR1 and CDR2 are MDHEN and SYDVKM. The V end was cut by 2 bases, the J end by 1 base, with 10 bases between. CDR3 in amino acids: CASSLGGSGTDTQYF. Here the CDR3 DNA reads TGTGCCAGCAGTTTAGGTGGCAGCGGCACAGATACGCAGTATTTT.

The V gene is TRBV7-3, the J gene TRBJ2-3; 11 bases are shared with TRBD2. Germline CDR1 is SGHTA and CDR2 is FQGTGA. The CDR3 has 19 amino acids. Losses at the gene ends were 3 bases for V and 2 bases for J; bases not matched to a gene: 13. The CDR3 region has the DNA TGTGCCAGCAGCTTCATAGCGGGGGGGATCCCTTTTCCCACAGATACGCAGTATTTT. Encoded protein: CASSFIAGGIPFPTDTQYF.

The rearrangement joins TRBV11-3 to TRBJ1-1; 11 bases are a match to TRBD1. The CDR3 consists of 12 residues. The germline CDR1 and CDR2 sequences are SGHNT and YENEEA. V lost 5 bases, J lost 10 bases, and 3 bases stayed unmatched. The CDR3 is CASSRTGGRAFF. In nucleotides, the CDR3 is TGTGCCAGCAGCCGGACAGGGGGCAGAGCTTTCTTT.

The chain carries TRBV3-1 (or the pseudogene TRBV3-2) and TRBJ1-5; D is uncertain. The CDR3 length is 14 residues. Germline loops: CDR1 LGHDT, CDR2 YNNKEL (reference sequence). Deletions cut 5 bases from V and 3 bases from J, with 11 bases between. CDR3 residues: CASSSFADNQPQHF. CDR3 nucleotides: TGTGCCAGCAGCTCATTCGCGGACAATCAGCCCCAGCATTTT.

The genes are TRBV28 and TRBJ1-5; D is perhaps TRBD1 (6 bases). V lost 5 bases and J 8 bases, leaving 16 bases between the germline ends. The CDR3 has 14 residues. The germline CDR1 and CDR2 sequences are MDHEN and SYDVKM. CDR3 nucleotide sequence: TGTGCCAGCAGTCTACAGGGCAGGTCGGAGCCCCAGCATTTT. Its translation is CASSLQGRSEPQHF.

CDR3 bases: TGTGCCAGTAGTCCAGACAGCAAGTACTCTGGAAACACCATATATTTT. Translating it yields CASSPDSKYSGNTIYF. The chain employs TRBV19 and TRBJ1-3, with D tentatively TRBD1 (5 bases). The germline V gene has CDR1 LNHDA and CDR2 SQIVND (reference sequence). The germline V and J ends were trimmed by 5 bases and 0 bases, with 14 bases remaining between them. This CDR3 is built from 16 residues.

The V gene is TRBV7-2, the J gene TRBJ2-1; 10 bases align to TRBD2. Germline CDR1 is SGHTA and CDR2 is FQGNSA. Trimming cost V 1 base and J 5 bases; bases outside gene matches: 8. The CDR3 length is 17 residues. The CDR3 sequence: CASSLDSGGSPHNEQFF. CDR3 coding DNA: TGTGCCAGCAGCTTAGATAGCGGGGGGTCCCCACACAATGAGCAGTTCTTC.

The chain links TRBV5-1 to TRBJ2-1, with TRBD1 matching 7 bases. The J segment lost 9 bases and the V segment lost 4 bases, leaving 7 bases of the junction unmatched. Per the germline V gene, CDR1 is SGHRS and CDR2 is YFSETQ. The CDR3 sequence is 13 residues long. For the CDR3, the DNA is TGCGCCAGCAGCCAGGGACAGTTCGGTGAGCAGTTCTTC. Translating gives CASSQGQFGEQFF.

The chain recombines TRBV3-1 (or the pseudogene TRBV3-2) with TRBJ1-3; unclear D gene. V was shortened by 3 bases and J by 1 base, with 13 bases between the two germline ends. The CDR3 length is 16 residues. From germline, CDR1 is LGHDT and CDR2 YNNKEL (reference sequence). This CDR3 reads CASSHTAGESGNTIYF. The CDR3 DNA sequence: TGTGCCAGCAGCCACACGGCCGGAGAGTCTGGAAACACCATATATTTT.